The text below deals with one T cell receptor beta chain. The data derive from a study of T-cell memory formation after mild COVID-19. TCRdb called the 5' RACE reads again in MiXCR, with one record for every CDR3 protein. The sample lists around 130,000 distinct CDR3 sequences, 14% to 15% occurring once. The sequence was obtained from an adult woman who had mild COVID-19 (a few samples of this study predate the infection). Cell type and time point are not known. The sample comprised PBMCs or a T cell subset sorted from them (not recorded which).

The CDR3 loop is CASSEGDRGNQPQHF. CDR3 nucleotide sequence: TGTGCCAGCAGTGAGGGGGACAGGGGGAATCAGCCCCAGCATTTT. The chain combines TRBV25-1 with TRBJ1-5; 11 bases agree with TRBD1. CDR3 length equals 15 residues. The germline V gene encodes CDR1 MGHDK and CDR2 SYGVNS. Trimming cost V 3 bases and J 4 bases; bases outside gene matches: 2.